The rows below give T cell receptor beta chains drawn from one sample of a study of vaccination and CD4 T cells after COVID-19. TCRdb re-derived calls from the PCR reads in MiXCR, one entry per CDR3 protein. The table records under 30,000 distinct CDR3 sequences, approximately 49% of them present only once. This specimen consisted of CD4+ T cells from blood, obtained about 7 months after SARS-CoV-2 vaccination. Receptors originate from a human donor who had recovered from COVID-19. Each CDR3 is given with its conserved first and last residue. Some rows mark clone size as missing; the rest say once, few, many or name a class of expanded clone.

V gene,J gene,CDR3 length,clone size,CDR3 protein
TRBV25-1,TRBJ2-2,14,few,CASSDVPETGELFF
TRBV28,TRBJ1-5,15,NA,CASSLGDHSNQPQHF
TRBV6-1,TRBJ2-1,14,NA,CASSSPEAYNEQFF
TRBV2,TRBJ2-3,14,few,CASSPSGSGPTQYF
TRBV12-3/TRBV12-4,TRBJ2-7,12,NA,CASSLPMGEQYF
TRBV6-2/TRBV6-3,TRBJ2-7,12,few,CASKTNSYEQYF
TRBV28,TRBJ2-3,18,NA,CASSFLYSSSGRSDTQYF
TRBV6-1,TRBJ2-3,11,few,CASGTTDTQYF
TRBV6-2/TRBV6-3,TRBJ1-1,16,NA,CASSYSRGRGSTEAFF
TRBV6-1,TRBJ2-1,16,NA,CASSTPGGAVYNEQFF
TRBV28,TRBJ1-2,11,few,CASSRTVGYTF
TRBV20-1,TRBJ1-1,11,NA,CSARDPPEAFF
TRBV28,TRBJ1-4,14,NA,CASSPRTGVEKLFF
TRBV7-2,TRBJ2-3,15,NA,CASILTGKRTDTQYF
TRBV19,TRBJ2-5,15,NA,CASKVAGAGFETQYF
TRBV6-1,TRBJ1-2,11,NA,CASREGYGYTF
TRBV7-3,TRBJ2-7,15,NA,CASSFVAIPSYEQYF
TRBV7-6,TRBJ1-6,15,NA,CASSLGGGFNSPLHF
TRBV7-8,TRBJ2-7,15,few,CASSSGGTTWSEQYF
TRBV24-1,TRBJ2-1,17,few,CATSDQTTGGDYNEQFF
TRBV28,TRBJ2-3,17,few,CASTLRPRTGWPDTQYF
TRBV7-9,TRBJ2-7,12,NA,CASSSLTSEQYF